The entry that follows covers one T cell receptor (beta chain) sequence. Its target is not known. The data were obtained in a study of cytomegalovirus exposure and HLA in healthy donors. Method: immunoSEQ multiplex PCR; TCRdb's copy keeps in-frame clones and lacks some. The profile shows about 100,000 clones, approximately 94% of them singletons. The CDR3 runs to 17 residues. Trimming took off 2 bases at V and 3 bases at J, with 17 bases between the two ends. Germline V gene data show CDR1 as SGHRS and CDR2 as YFSETQ. Overall study results and limits: Some TCR beta chains (about 170 of them) were listed as cytomegalovirus-associated. In vitro confirmation showed a few CMV-associated chains to be CMV antigen specific. Reports described diagnosis of cytomegalovirus status by the classifier as highly specific and sensitive.

Sequenced: PBMCs. The source is a woman aged 18-29 years in good health and CMV-seronegative. The rearrangement links TRBV5-1 to TRBJ2-2; no firm D call. The CDR3 protein is CASSLRALADYTGELFF. For the CDR3, the DNA is TGCGCCAGCAGCTTAAGAGCCCTGGCGGATTACACCGGGGAGCTGTTTTTT.